This T cell receptor (beta chain) came from a study of T cell responses to AZD1222 COVID-19 vaccine. Findings of the study overall: Vaccine-associated CD4 TCRs ranged over spike, dominating at 160-218 and 743-854. Close to half of all spike-specific TCRs reportedly target regions of the variants that are unmutated. Donors, mostly white British, included more females; clonal diversity was possibly underestimated.

There are 12 residues in the CDR3. V was clipped by 4 bases and J by 4 bases, with 9 bases between them. Germline CDR1 is SGHDT and CDR2 is YYEEEE. The table lists this clone with a few counts. Antigen specificity is unknown. Sequenced by immunoSEQ multiplex PCR; TCRdb stores in-frame clones only, minus some. The data contain 90,000 to 100,000 clones, roughly 86% of them seen just once; the ten biggest clones take up about 16%. V gene TRBV5-6 combines with J gene TRBJ2-7, with TRBD1 as a possible D gene (5 bases). The TCR was taken from an adult who received the AZD1222 COVID-19 vaccine. Sequenced here: peripheral blood, sampled 28 days after the second AZD1222 dose. CDR3 in amino acids: CASSPDRYEQYF. The CDR3, as DNA: TGTGCCAGCAGCCCCGACAGATACGAGCAGTACTTC.